This TCR beta chain was sequenced in a study of blood T cell repertoires in COVID-19. Whole-study context: Sources were T cells, B-cell-depleted T cells, or PBMCs; the material itself was cDNA or gDNA.

Produced via immunoSEQ multiplex PCR; TCRdb's table is partial and in-frame only. This table holds roughly 230,000 clones, approximately 84% found once. What was sequenced was peripheral blood. This clonotype was sampled from a woman of 80 years or more with acute or convalescent COVID-19.

The CDR3 spells CASSQGDWSPLHF. In DNA, the CDR3 is TGTGCCAGCAGCCAAGGGGACTGGTCACCCCTCCACTTT. The chain couples TRBV3-1 (or the pseudogene TRBV3-2) to TRBJ1-6; D is possibly TRBD1 (5 bases). There are 13 residues in the CDR3. Trimming cost V 1 base and J 10 bases, with 8 bases left between them. Germline-derived CDR1 and CDR2 are LGHDT and YNNKEL (reference sequence).